These 31 T cell receptor beta chains came from one sample sequenced in a study of blood T cell repertoires in COVID-19. The method was immunoSEQ multiplex PCR; TCRdb's version includes in-frame clones alone and lacks a portion of them. The table shows tens of thousands of clones, with roughly 87% occurring only once. Sample: peripheral blood. Receptors originate from a woman aged 80 or older in a cohort sampled during active or convalescent COVID-19.

The rearrangement uses TRBV27 and TRBJ2-3; the D gene is possibly TRBD2 (5 bases). V gave up 3 bases and J gave up 3 bases, with 19 bases separating them. Germline assignment: CDR1 MNHEY and CDR2 SMNVEV (reference sequence). The CDR3 loop spans 17 amino acids. The CDR3 DNA sequence: TGTGCCAGCAGTTTTATACGTTACGGGGAAAGGACAGATACGCAGTATTTT. Translated, it gives CASSFIRYGERTDTQYF.

This clone was detected only once. The chain uses TRBV7-2 and TRBJ1-1, with 9 bases matching TRBD1. The CDR3 is 14 residues long. Per germline, CDR1 SGHTA and CDR2 FQGNSA. Germline trimming cut 4 bases from V and 5 bases from J; bases unmatched to any gene: 5. The CDR3 reads CASSSQGAPTEAFF. CDR3 nucleotides: TGTGCCAGCAGCTCACAGGGGGCGCCTACTGAAGCTTTCTTT.

J is TRBJ2-5 and V is TRBV11-3, with 9 bases that match TRBD2. Germline V lookup: CDR1 SGHNT, CDR2 YENEEA. This CDR3 has 15 residues. V lost 1 base to trimming and J lost 1 base; unmatched junction nucleotides: 1. The CDR3 here is CASSLGRGGQETQYF. The CDR3 DNA follows: TGTGCCAGCAGCTTAGGGCGGGGGGGCCAAGAGACCCAGTACTTC.

The CDR3 bases are TGTGCCAGCTCCCCTGGAGGGACAGCCACAGATACGCAGTATTTT. Residues: CASSPGGTATDTQYF. The genes are TRBV14 and TRBJ2-3, with D maybe TRBD1 (7 bases). CDR1 SGHDN and CDR2 FVKESK come from the germline V gene. The CDR3 totals 15 residues. The V end was cut by 8 bases, the J end by 2 bases, with 17 bases between. Combining the CDR3 with reference TRBV14 and TRBJ2-3 gives the whole variable domain EAGVTQFPSHSVIEKGQTVTLRCDPISGHDNLYWYRRVMGKEIKFLLHFVKESKQDESGMPNNRFLAERTGGTYSTLKVQPAELEDSGVYFCASSPGGTATDTQYFGPGTRLTVL.

The genes are TRBV4-1 and TRBJ2-3, with TRBD1 matching 7 bases. The germline CDR1 and CDR2 sequences are MGHRA and YSYEKL. The CDR3 consists of 18 residues. Trimming cost V 0 bases and J 4 bases; bases outside gene matches: 13. This chain's CDR3 is CASSQDRTGLPAADTQYF. CDR3 coding DNA: TGCGCCAGCAGCCAAGACCGGACAGGCCTCCCCGCGGCAGATACGCAGTATTTT.

This clone was seen only once. This chain connects TRBV30 to TRBJ2-2; 7 positions agree with TRBD1. The ends lost 3 bases at V and 4 bases at J; junction bases unmatched: 5. There are 14 residues in the CDR3. Per germline, CDR1 GTSNPN and CDR2 SVGIG (reference sequence). The CDR3 region is CAWSTGVRTGELFF. The CDR3 DNA reads as TGTGCCTGGAGCACAGGGGTGCGCACCGGGGAGCTGTTTTTT.

As regards this clone: Other DNA sequences in the sample encode the same CDR3. The chain links TRBV3-1 (or the pseudogene TRBV3-2) to TRBJ2-7; D is undetermined. The CDR3 length is 12 residues. V dropped 1 base and J dropped 4 bases, with 5 bases sitting between them. The germline V gene has CDR1 LGHDT and CDR2 YNNKEL (reference sequence). The chain's CDR3 is CASSQGAYEQYF. DNA for the CDR3: TGTGCCAGCAGCCAAGGAGCATACGAGCAGTACTTC.

The chain is built from TRBV4-1 and TRBJ1-1; D not certain. The CDR3 runs to 15 residues. Germline V CDR1 and CDR2: MGHRA, YSYEKL. Trimming took 2 bases from V and 0 from J, leaving 10 bases between them. This chain's CDR3 is CASSQFPALNTEAFF. In nucleotides, the CDR3 is TGCGCCAGCAGCCAATTTCCCGCGTTGAACACTGAAGCTTTCTTT.

The chain combines TRBV7-2 with TRBJ2-5, with a weak D call TRBD2 (6 bases). This CDR3 contains 16 residues. Germline loops: CDR1 SGHTA, CDR2 FQGNSA. V was clipped by 0 bases and J by 5 bases, with 16 bases between them. DNA of the CDR3: TGTGCCAGCAGCTTAGCGGCGGGACTTGCGGGGGAGACCCAGTACTTC. It is translated as CASSLAAGLAGETQYF.

This clone has only one observation. The V gene is TRBV11-3, the J gene TRBJ2-1; possibly TRBD1 for D (6 bases). The CDR3 runs to 14 residues. V lost 8 bases, J lost 2 bases, and 13 bases lay in between. Germline-derived CDR1 and CDR2 are SGHNT and YENEEA. The CDR3 DNA sequence: TGTGCCAGCGACGCACAGGGAGCCTACAATGAGCAGTTCTTC. Protein sequence: CASDAQGAYNEQFF.

This chain links TRBV5-1 with TRBJ1-4, with no clear D. The CDR3 covers 11 residues. Germline-derived CDR1 and CDR2 are SGHRS and YFSETQ. V dropped 5 bases and J dropped 8 bases, with 7 bases sitting between them. As DNA, the CDR3 is TGCGCCAGCAGGCCCCAGGAAAAACTGTTTTTT. The encoded protein is CASRPQEKLFF.

The gene calls are TRBV2 and TRBJ2-1; D is uncertain. Germline V gives CDR1 SNHLY, CDR2 FYNNEI. CDR3 length equals 13 residues. The V end was cut by 6 bases, the J end by 7 bases, with 13 bases between. As DNA, the CDR3 is TGTGCCAGCAGGTCCCAACGGAGTAATGAGCAGTTCTTC. Protein product: CASRSQRSNEQFF.

CDR3 DNA: TGTGCCAGCAGCGCCCTACAGAGCTCCTACAATGAGCAGTTCTTC. Amino acids: CASSALQSSYNEQFF. The rearrangement links TRBV9 to TRBJ2-1; no firm D call. V was clipped by 3 bases and J by 0 bases, with 10 bases between them. Germline lookup yields CDR1 SGDLS and CDR2 YYNGEE. This CDR3 has 15 amino acids.

This clone was seen a handful of times. The chain uses TRBV28 and TRBJ1-5; D may be TRBD1 (5 bases). The length of the CDR3 is 16 residues. Trimming pared 4 bases from V and 3 bases from J, leaving 16 bases between. CDR1 MDHEN and CDR2 SYDVKM come from the germline V gene. The CDR3 DNA sequence: TGTGCCAGCAGTTCGAACCAGGGACTCCTCAATCAGCCCCAGCATTTT. Translating gives CASSSNQGLLNQPQHF.

The chain joins TRBV6-5 to TRBJ2-2; D is uncertain. CDR1 and CDR2 from the germline V gene are MNHEY and SVGAGI. The CDR3 totals 16 residues. The V end lost 4 bases, the J end lost 0 bases, and 12 bases lay between the germline ends. The CDR3 DNA follows: TGTGCCAGCAGTTTATTACGACGGGCGAACACCGGGGAGCTGTTTTTT. Translating it yields CASSLLRRANTGELFF.

This rearrangement joins TRBV4-1 to TRBJ2-1; 7 nucleotides agree with TRBD2. There are 15 residues in the CDR3. Germline CDR1 MGHRA, CDR2 YSYEKL. Unmatched junction bases numbered 4, after V lost 2 bases and J lost 3 bases. In nucleotides, the CDR3 is TGCGCCAGCAGCCAACAGCGGGGTTTCTACAATGAGCAGTTCTTC. Encoded protein: CASSQQRGFYNEQFF.

V is TRBV10-3 and J is TRBJ1-2, with a weak D call TRBD1 (6 bases). V was pared by 4 bases and J by 2 bases, with 14 bases between. Germline V gene data show CDR1 as ENHRY and CDR2 as SYGVKD. The CDR3 consists of 15 residues. The CDR3 region has the DNA TGTGCCATCAGTGGGACAGTGAGGAGGAACTATGGCTACACCTTC. This translates into CAISGTVRRNYGYTF.

The chain joins TRBV5-4 to TRBJ1-6; 7 bases align to TRBD1. V lost 4 bases and J lost 8; bases outside the gene matches: 9. Germline V gene sequence: CDR1 SGHNT, CDR2 YYREEE (reference sequence). This CDR3 has 15 residues. The CDR3 protein is CASSKGAGGDSPLHF. DNA for the CDR3: TGTGCCAGCAGCAAGGGGGCGGGAGGGGATTCACCCCTCCACTTT. Variable domain in full (rest from reference TRBV5-4 and TRBJ1-6): ETGVTQSPTHLIKTRGQQVTLRCSSQSGHNTVSWYQQALGQGPQFIFQYYREEENGRGNFPPRFSGLQFPNYSSELNVNALELDDSALYLCASSKGAGGDSPLHFGNGTRLTVT.

V is TRBV10-3 and J is TRBJ2-1; D is ambiguous. The CDR3 is 13 amino acids. CDR1 ENHRY and CDR2 SYGVKD come from the germline V gene. V lost 6 bases and J 7 bases, leaving 13 bases between the germline ends. The CDR3 region is CAIRAPGWNEQFF. Written as DNA, the CDR3 is TGTGCCATCAGAGCTCCCGGGTGGAATGAGCAGTTCTTC.

The chain couples TRBV6-5 to TRBJ1-1; D possibly corresponds to TRBD1 (5 bases). CDR3 length: 13 amino acids. Germline-derived CDR1 and CDR2 are MNHEY and SVGAGI. Trimming took 6 bases from V and 4 from J, leaving 12 bases between them. The CDR3 DNA reads TGTGCCAGCAGCAGGGAACGGAGCACTGAAGCTTTCTTT. It specifies CASSRERSTEAFF.

V and J are TRBV11-2 and TRBJ2-2, with D possibly being TRBD2 (5 bases). CDR1 SGHAT and CDR2 FQNNGV come from the germline V gene. The CDR3 runs to 12 residues. Trimming removed 5 bases at V and 7 bases at J, with 8 bases between. In nucleotides, the CDR3 is TGTGCCAGCAGCCCCGGGGTCGGGGAGCTGTTTTTT. Its protein product is CASSPGVGELFF. The full variable domain, in which reference TRBV11-2 and TRBJ2-2 provide the parts outside the CDR3, is EAGVAQSPRYKIIEKRQSVAFWCNPISGHATLYWYQQILGQGPKLLIQFQNNGVVDDSQLPKDRFSAERLKGVDSTLKIQPAKLEDSAVYLCASSPGVGELFFGEGSRLTVL.

This clone is a singleton in its sample. This chain connects TRBV5-1 to TRBJ2-5, with unresolved D. This CDR3 comprises 13 residues. V lost 4 bases and J lost 0, with 7 bases in between. Looked up from germline, CDR1 is SGHRS and CDR2 is YFSETQ. CDR3 protein: CASSLTNQETQYF. CDR3 nucleotide sequence: TGCGCCAGCAGCCTCACAAACCAAGAGACCCAGTACTTC.

This chain joins TRBV5-1 and TRBJ2-4, with 8 bases identical to TRBD1. Germline V gene lookup returns CDR1 SGHRS and CDR2 YFSETQ. Unmatched junction bases numbered 16, after V lost 4 bases and J lost 1 base. This CDR3 has 19 residues. CDR3 loop: CASSPRDRRGFWAKNIQYF. The CDR3 bases are TGCGCCAGCAGCCCCCGGGACAGGCGGGGTTTCTGGGCCAAAAACATTCAGTACTTC.

The chain links TRBV6-5 to TRBJ1-2; the match to TRBD1 covers 9 bases. Germline values: CDR1 MNHEY, CDR2 SVGAGI. With 6 bases clipped from V and 3 bases from J, the junction kept 8 bases outside the gene matches. This CDR3 is built from 15 residues. DNA for the CDR3: TGTGCCAGCAGCACACAGGGGGCATTGGACTATGGCTACACCTTC. Its translation: CASSTQGALDYGYTF.

V is TRBV28 and J is TRBJ1-2; D is uncertain. The V and J ends lost 1 base and 8 bases respectively, with 5 bases between them. CDR3 length equals 11 residues. Germline V CDR1 and CDR2: MDHEN, SYDVKM. The chain's CDR3 is CASSLSRGYTF. In nucleotides, the CDR3 is TGTGCCAGCAGTTTATCTAGGGGCTACACCTTC.

The chain has TRBV10-1 and TRBJ1-5; D gene uncertain. The germline V and J ends were trimmed by 3 bases and 7 bases, with 10 bases remaining between them. The CDR3 sequence is 13 residues long. Germline assignment: CDR1 WNHNN and CDR2 SYGVQD (reference sequence). CDR3 amino acids: CASSDSGSQPQHF. The CDR3, as DNA: TGCGCCAGCAGTGATAGCGGGTCCCAGCCCCAGCATTTT.

This clone was counted only a few times. The V gene is TRBV6-1, the J gene TRBJ1-2; D unclear. Germline lookup yields CDR1 MNHNS and CDR2 SASEGT. Trimming took 0 bases from V and 0 from J, leaving 8 bases between them. The CDR3 sequence is 15 residues long. CDR3 sequence reads: CASSEARVANYGYTF. CDR3 DNA: TGTGCCAGCAGTGAAGCCCGGGTCGCTAACTATGGCTACACCTTC.

V usage is TRBV6-2 or TRBV6-3 and J usage is TRBJ2-3, with 10 bases fitting TRBD2. After removal of 6 bases from V and 6 bases from J, the junction contained 21 bases not matched to a gene. The germline gives CDR1 MNHEY, CDR2 SVGEGT. The CDR3 has 19 amino acids. The CDR3 spells CASSLYPSSGGRLRDTQYF. Here the CDR3 DNA reads TGTGCCAGCAGCTTATACCCATCTAGCGGGGGCCGTCTTCGGGATACGCAGTATTTT.

This rearrangement joins TRBV2 to TRBJ2-3, with 7 bases that match TRBD2. Germline V lookup: CDR1 SNHLY, CDR2 FYNNEI. CDR3 length: 16 amino acids. V shed 7 bases and J 5 bases; nucleotides not matched to a gene: 15. CDR3 in amino acids: CASTLEGSGVQDTQYF. As DNA, the CDR3 is TGTGCCAGCACCCTGGAGGGGAGCGGGGTTCAAGATACGCAGTATTTT.

The chain employs TRBV6-2 or TRBV6-3 and TRBJ2-7, with D possibly TRBD1 on 5 matching bases. This CDR3 spans 14 amino acids. The germline CDR1 and CDR2 sequences are MNHEY and SVGEGT. Deletions cut 2 bases from V and 5 bases from J, with 13 bases between. DNA of the CDR3: TGTGCCAGCAGTTACGTACAGGTTAGAGACGAGCAGTACTTC. It translates to CASSYVQVRDEQYF.

V usage is TRBV27 and J usage is TRBJ1-2; D gene ambiguous. The CDR3 spans 13 residues. V was trimmed by 2 bases and J by 4 bases, leaving 8 bases between them. The V gene's germline CDR1 is MNHEY and CDR2 SMNVEV (reference sequence). CDR3 amino acids: CASSLAVGYGYTF. CDR3 coding DNA: TGTGCCAGCAGTTTAGCGGTGGGCTATGGCTACACCTTC.